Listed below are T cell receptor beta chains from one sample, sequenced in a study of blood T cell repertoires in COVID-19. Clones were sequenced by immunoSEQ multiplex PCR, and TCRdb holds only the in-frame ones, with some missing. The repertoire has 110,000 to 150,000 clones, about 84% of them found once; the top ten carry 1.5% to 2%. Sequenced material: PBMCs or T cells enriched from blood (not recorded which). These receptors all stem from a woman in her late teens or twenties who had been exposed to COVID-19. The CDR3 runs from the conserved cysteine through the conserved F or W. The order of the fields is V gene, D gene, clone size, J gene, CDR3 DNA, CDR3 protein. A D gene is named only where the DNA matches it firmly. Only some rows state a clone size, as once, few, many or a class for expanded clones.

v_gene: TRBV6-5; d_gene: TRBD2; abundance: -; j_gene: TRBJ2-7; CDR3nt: TGTACCAGCAGGGCACTAGCGGGGAGCTACGAGCAGTACTTC; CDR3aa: CTSRALAGSYEQYF
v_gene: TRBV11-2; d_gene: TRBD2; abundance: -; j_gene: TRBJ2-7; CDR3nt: TGTGCCAGCAGCTTAGAAACTAGCGTCTACTACGAGCAGTACTTC; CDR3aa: CASSLETSVYYEQYF
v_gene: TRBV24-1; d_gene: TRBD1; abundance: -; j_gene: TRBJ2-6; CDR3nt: TGTGCCACCAGTGATCCTTTGGGACAGGGGGTATCTGGGGCCAACGTCCTGACTTTC; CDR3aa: CATSDPLGQGVSGANVLTF
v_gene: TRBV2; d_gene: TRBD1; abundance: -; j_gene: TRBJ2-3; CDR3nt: TGTGCCAGCAGTGAACCCCGACAGGGACCTTACACAGATACGCAGTATTTT; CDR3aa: CASSEPRQGPYTDTQYF
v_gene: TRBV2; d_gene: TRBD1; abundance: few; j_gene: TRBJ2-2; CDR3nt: TGTGCCAGCAGCATACAGGGGGCGGGGACCGGGGAGCTGTTTTTT; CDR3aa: CASSIQGAGTGELFF
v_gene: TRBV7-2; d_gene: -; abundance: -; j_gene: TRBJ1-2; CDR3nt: TGTGCCAGCAGCTCTCCCTCGACAGATGGCTACACCTTC; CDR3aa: CASSSPSTDGYTF
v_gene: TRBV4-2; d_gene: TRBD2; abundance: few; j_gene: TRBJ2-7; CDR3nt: TGTGCCAGCAGCCCCCTAGGCGGGGGATCCTACGAGCAGTACTTC; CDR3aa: CASSPLGGGSYEQYF
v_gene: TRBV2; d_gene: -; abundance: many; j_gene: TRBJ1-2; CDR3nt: TGTGCCAGCAGTGTACAGGAACTCTATGGCTACACCTTC; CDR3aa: CASSVQELYGYTF
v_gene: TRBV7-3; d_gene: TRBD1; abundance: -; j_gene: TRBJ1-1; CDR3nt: TGTGCCAGCAGCGTAAATCAGGGGGCGCCTGAAGCTTTCTTT; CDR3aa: CASSVNQGAPEAFF
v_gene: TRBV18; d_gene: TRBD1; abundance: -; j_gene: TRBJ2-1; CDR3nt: TGTGCCAGCTCACCCAACAGGGGAGTGGAGTCGCAGTTCTTC; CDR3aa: CASSPNRGVESQFF
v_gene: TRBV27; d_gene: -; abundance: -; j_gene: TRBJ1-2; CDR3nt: TGTGCCAGCACCGCCGGGTTTAACTATGGCTACACCTTC; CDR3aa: CASTAGFNYGYTF
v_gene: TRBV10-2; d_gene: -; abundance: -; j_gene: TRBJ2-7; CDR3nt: TGCGCCAGCAGTGATTCGGCCAGAGGGGGATTCGGCGAGCAGTACTTC; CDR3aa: CASSDSARGGFGEQYF
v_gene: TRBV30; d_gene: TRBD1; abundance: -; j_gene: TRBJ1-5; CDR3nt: TGTGCCTGGAGTGGGACAGGGGATAGTCAGCCCCAGCATTTT; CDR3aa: CAWSGTGDSQPQHF
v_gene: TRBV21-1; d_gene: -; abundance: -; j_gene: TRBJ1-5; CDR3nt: TGTGCCAGCAGCATTAGGACAGGGGGTTCCTTAAGGCCCCAGCATTTT; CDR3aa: CASSIRTGGSLRPQHF